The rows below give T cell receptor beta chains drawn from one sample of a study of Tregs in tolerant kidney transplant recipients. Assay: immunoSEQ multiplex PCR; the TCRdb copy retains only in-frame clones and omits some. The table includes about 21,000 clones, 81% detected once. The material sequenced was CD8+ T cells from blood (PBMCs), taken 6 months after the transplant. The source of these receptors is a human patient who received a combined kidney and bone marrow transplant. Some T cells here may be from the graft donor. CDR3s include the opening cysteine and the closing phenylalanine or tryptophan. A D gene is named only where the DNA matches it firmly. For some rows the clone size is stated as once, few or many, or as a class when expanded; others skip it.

cdr3_aa: CASSSLAGDTDTQYF; cdr3_nt: TGTGCCAGCAGCAGTCTAGCGGGAGACACAGATACGCAGTATTTT; cdr3_length: 15; j_call: TRBJ2-3; v_call: TRBV7-3; clone_size: large; d_call: TRBD2
cdr3_aa: CASSLSSREPLWEFLIGGYEQYF; cdr3_nt: TGCGCCAGCAGCTTGTCGTCCCGCGAACCCCTATGGGAGTTCCTTATAGGGGGCTACGAGCAGTACTTC; cdr3_length: 23; j_call: TRBJ2-7; v_call: TRBV5-1; clone_size: .; d_call: .
cdr3_aa: CASSLLGGPLNEQFF; cdr3_nt: TGTGCCAGCAGCCTCCTCGGAGGGCCTTTGAATGAGCAGTTCTTC; cdr3_length: 15; j_call: TRBJ2-1; v_call: TRBV7-3; clone_size: .; d_call: .
cdr3_aa: CASSVGTGAYGYTF; cdr3_nt: TGTGCCAGCAGCGTCGGGACAGGGGCCTATGGCTACACCTTC; cdr3_length: 14; j_call: TRBJ1-2; v_call: TRBV9; clone_size: once; d_call: TRBD1
cdr3_aa: CASSPAGLAAITGELFF; cdr3_nt: TGTGCCAGCAGCCCTGCGGGACTAGCGGCCATTACCGGGGAGCTGTTTTTT; cdr3_length: 17; j_call: TRBJ2-2; v_call: TRBV9; clone_size: .; d_call: TRBD2
cdr3_aa: CASSVGQGLTEKLFF; cdr3_nt: TGTGCCAGCAGCGTAGGACAGGGGTTGACTGAAAAACTGTTTTTT; cdr3_length: 15; j_call: TRBJ1-4; v_call: TRBV9; clone_size: .; d_call: TRBD1
cdr3_aa: CASSGQTGTDTQYF; cdr3_nt: TGTGCCAGCTCGGGACAGACAGGCACAGATACGCAGTATTTT; cdr3_length: 14; j_call: TRBJ2-3; v_call: TRBV9; clone_size: .; d_call: TRBD1
cdr3_aa: CASSQTTSVNEQFF; cdr3_nt: TGTGCCAGCAGCCAAACCACTAGTGTCAATGAGCAGTTCTTC; cdr3_length: 14; j_call: TRBJ2-1; v_call: TRBV5-6; clone_size: .; d_call: .
cdr3_aa: CASSVATGTTTGNEQFF; cdr3_nt: TGTGCCAGCAGCGTAGCTACAGGGACTACCACGGGGAATGAGCAGTTCTTC; cdr3_length: 17; j_call: TRBJ2-1; v_call: TRBV9; clone_size: .; d_call: .
cdr3_aa: CASSLAIEAGELFF; cdr3_nt: TGTGCCAGCAGCTTAGCAATTGAGGCCGGGGAGCTGTTTTTT; cdr3_length: 14; j_call: TRBJ2-2; v_call: TRBV11-2; clone_size: many; d_call: .
cdr3_aa: CAWSQGTGNTGELFF; cdr3_nt: TGTGCCTGGAGTCAAGGGACAGGGAACACCGGGGAGCTGTTTTTT; cdr3_length: 15; j_call: TRBJ2-2; v_call: TRBV30; clone_size: .; d_call: TRBD1
cdr3_aa: CASSSLYEQYF; cdr3_nt: TGTGCCAGCAGCTCACTCTACGAGCAGTACTTC; cdr3_length: 11; j_call: TRBJ2-7; v_call: TRBV21-1; clone_size: .; d_call: .